This T cell receptor beta chain was sequenced for a study of neurological immune-mediated disorders. The cDNA was synthesized by means of template-switch 5'RACE, which was carried out with 10-nucleotide random UMIs. TCRdb analysed the 5' RACE reads with MiXCR anew, one entry per CDR3 protein. This repertoire shows around 15,000 distinct CDR3 sequences, 14% to 15% found once; its top ten account for roughly an eighth. This clonotype was observed at least ten times. Its antigen is not identified. Study-wide results and caveats: The highest TCR clonal expansion occurred in HTLV-1-associated myelopathy; multiple sclerosis fell below healthy controls. Expanded clones shared no identical CDR3 amino acid sequences across subjects, which suggested private TCR-beta repertoires in all groups.

The sequencing sample was made of PBMCs. This TCR was recovered from a man aged 55-75 years with HTLV-1-associated myelopathy (HAM/TSP).

In DNA, the CDR3 is TGCAGCACGAGGGACGGGTTAACTTCAGAGACCCAGTACTTC. It yields the protein CSTRDGLTSETQYF. The chain links TRBV29-1 to TRBJ2-5; D is possibly TRBD1 or TRBD2 (5 bases each). Germline V CDR1 and CDR2: SQVTM, ANQGSEA. The CDR3 runs 14 residues. The ends were cut back, 8 bases at V and 4 bases at J, with 20 bases in the middle. The entire variable domain, with the rest obtained from reference TRBV29-1 and TRBJ2-5, is as follows: SAVISQKPSRDICQRGTSLTIQCQVDSQVTMMFWYRQQPGQSLTLIATANQGSEATYESGFVIDKFPISRPNLTFSTLTVSNMSPEDSSIYLCSTRDGLTSETQYFGPGTRLLVL.